These 4 T cell receptor beta chains were sequenced from one sample in a study of blood T cells in healthy people across ages. Primed by a sample-barcoded 5' primer and a J-beta primer mix, a second PCR proceeded for roughly 7 to 12 cycles. TCRdb fed the 5' RACE reads into MiXCR, producing one record per CDR3 protein. This sample has about 670,000 distinct CDR3 sequences, with under 65% found just once. The sample consisted of blood. All receptors derive from a woman aged 80 or over in good health.

This clonotype was seen ten or more times. The gene calls are TRBV3-1 and TRBJ2-5; 8 bases map to TRBD2. There are 17 residues in the CDR3. The germline gives CDR1 LGHDT, CDR2 YNNKEL (reference sequence). The ends lost 0 bases at V and 4 bases at J; junction bases unmatched: 10. The CDR3 nucleotides read TGTGCCAGCAGCCAAGAAAGGGTAGCGGGATTTGGAGAGACCCAGTACTTC. As protein: CASSQERVAGFGETQYF.

This clonotype was recorded once. Germline is not matched at one junction end, which may reflect a read error. The chain links TRBV24-1 to TRBJ2-5; D possibly corresponds to TRBD1 (5 bases). The CDR3 contains 13 residues. The germline gives CDR1 KGHDR, CDR2 SFDVKD. CDR3 coding DNA: TGTACCACCAGTAGGGGATCCCAAGAGACCCAGTACTTC. Residues: CTTSRGSQETQYF.

Details on this clonotype: A read error is possible here, since a much larger clone lies one base away. The genes are TRBV29-1 and TRBJ2-6; maybe TRBD1 (5 bases). The CDR3 is 13 residues long. Germline V gene sequence: CDR1 SQVTM, CDR2 ANQGSEA. This chain's CDR3 is CSVGISGADVLTF. The CDR3 region has the DNA TGCAGCGTTGGCATTTCTGGGGCCGACGTCCTGACTTTC.

As regards this clonotype: At one end the junction does not follow the germline gene, possibly because of a read error. The chain has TRBV7-9 and TRBJ2-2, with 7 bases that match TRBD2. Germline assignment: CDR1 SEHNR and CDR2 FQNEAQ (reference sequence). This CDR3 has 13 amino acids. The CDR3 coding sequence is TGTGTCAGCCCGGGGGGAGACACCGGGGAGCTGTTTTTT. It codes for CVSPGGDTGELFF.